The entry below describes one T cell receptor beta chain. The V gene's germline CDR1 is SGHRS and CDR2 YFSETQ. V was cut by 6 bases and J by 5 bases, with 7 bases left in between. CDR3 size: 11 residues. These data are taken from a study of blood T cells in healthy people across ages. A second PCR, run for about 6 to 11 cycles, used a sample-barcoded 5' primer plus a J-beta primer mix. TCRdb recomputed calls from the 5' RACE reads with MiXCR, one row per CDR3 protein. This sample has about 570,000 distinct CDR3 sequences, with around 27% found just once. The same specimen was also included in a second study, on T cells of mothers and their children.

Sequencing was carried out using blood. The chain employs TRBV5-1 and TRBJ2-3; D is ambiguous. The origin of this receptor is a boy younger than 10 in good health. CDR3 nucleotides: TGCGCCAGCACTGAAGTAGATACGCAGTATTTT. Its translation is CASTEVDTQYF. Filled out from reference TRBV5-1 and TRBJ2-3, the complete variable domain reads KAGVTQTPRYLIKTRGQQVTLSCSPISGHRSVSWYQQTPGQGLQFLFEYFSETQRNKGNFPGRFSGRQFSNSRSEMNVSTLELGDSALYLCASTEVDTQYFGPGTRLTVL.